This T cell receptor beta chain comes out of a study of persistence of HIV-infected CD4 T cells (dated by TCRdb to the early 2020s). Regarding the complete study: CMV- and HIV-1 Gag-responding CD4+ T cells were isolated from ART-treated individuals so that antigen-driven clonal expansion of HIV-1-infected cells could be examined. Peripheral blood samples of up to about 200 mL were collected at multiple time points, except for a couple of participants, who underwent leukapheresis at a single time point. The median time participants had been on suppressive ART was under 10 years. Proviral sequencing was used to assess clonality among infected cells, whereas TCRbeta sequencing gauged the clonality of all cells within each sorted population. The TCR cluster analysis across participants included 8 participants for CMV and six or seven participants for Gag. Study-level results and caveats: Bulk TCR analyses could not be limited to the rare CMV-responding cells that actually contained HIV-1 proviruses. Only a small number of individuals took part in the study, and the range of antigens tested was limited. Significantly lower TCRbeta richness was observed in CMV- and Gag-responding cells than in anti-CD3/anti-CD28-responding cells, and higher oligoclonality was observed in CMV-responding cells than in CD3/CD28-stimulated and Gag-responding cells. Within the same sorted populations, how oligoclonal the TCRs were correlated with how oligoclonal the proviruses were. Antigen-responding cells were enriched for degenerate expanded CDR3beta sequences, which suggests convergent selection of CD4+ responses to CMV and Gag.

On this clone: Its recognized antigen is unknown. Base qualities are missing; no much larger clone stands one base away.

The germline V gene (reference sequence) yields SGHKS for CDR1 and YYEKEE for CDR2. Measured from the cysteine to the phenylalanine, the CDR3 is 12 residues long. This entry keeps only the CDR3 DNA: 36 bases, framed from base 1. V and J lose 1 base and 9 bases, and a span of 10 bases separates them. Reading the label with the study, this specimen's treatment or condition is: suppressive antiretroviral therapy. Cells were stimulated with lysates of CMV-infected fibroblasts at 9.5 to 10 ug/mL. Memory populations depleted of antigen-responding cells were obtained by sorting nonresponding CD40L-negative CD69-negative CD45RO-high memory CD4+ T cells. Participants were HIV-1-infected adults who started suppressive ART during chronic infection. Participants had undetectable plasma HIV-1 RNA below 50 copies/mL for at least 4 years. To be included, participants needed a CD4+ T cell count above 400 cells/uL and a positive CMV serology. Before stimulation, PBMCs were isolated using density centrifugation and depleted of CD8+ T cells. Stimulation of CD8-depleted PBMCs was carried out for 15 to 20 hours with anti-CD28/CD49d costimulation, CD40-blocking antibody and enfuvirtide, to prevent new infections. Cells were sorted on a Beckman Coulter MoFlo Legacy or XDP sorter, with propidium iodide excluding dead cells. Genomic DNA was extracted with the QIAamp DNA Mini Kit for samples above one million cells, otherwise with the Quick-DNA Microprep Kit.

The immunoSEQ hsTCRB assay version 4, run in survey mode, was used to sequence TCRbeta repertoires from genomic DNA. For TCRbeta sequencing, genomic DNA was diluted to around 11 ng/uL, with up to roughly 1 ug used per sample. In the paper's pipeline: TCRbeta data were analyzed in ImmunoSeq Analyzer 3.0, with diversity computed on productive nucleotide rearrangements. Using the Immunarch R package, the improved Chao index served to estimate lower-bound TCR diversity and the Gini coefficient served to estimate clonality. Nucleotide rearrangements that differed but encoded the same CDR3beta amino acid sequence were counted as separate clonotypes. Differential abundance analysis found TCRbeta sequences that were significantly enriched in antigen-responding cells compared with anti-CD3/anti-CD28-activated cells. TCRs were clustered by predicted peptide-MHC specificity with GLIPH2, both within individual participants and across merged participant data sets. TCRdb limited this immuneACCESS table to in-frame rearrangements with V and J called. A share of clones is missing; checked studies link under half to unresolved V genes, and the rest is unexplained. For V, J and clone size, that table is used; D and trimming come from the DNA. The sample profile shows tens of thousands of clones; 82% of them were found once. Together, the top ten hold roughly 6.7% of the sample.

Sequencing used CD4+ T cells sorted from PBMCs after roughly 20-hour stimulation, obtained from a patient who received antiretroviral therapy. What the cell subset or site label conveys for this sample: CD40L-CD69- CD45RO-high memory CD4 T cells not responding to CMV lysate. The TCR sequence derives from an adult woman with HIV who was CMV-seropositive. This chain is built from TRBV5-5 and TRBJ1-2; no confident D gene assignment can be made. CDR3 loop: CASSLMERSYTF. The nucleotide sequence reads TGTGCCAGCAGCTTGATGGAGAGGAGCTACACCTTC.